The T cell receptor beta chain under discussion was sequenced for a study of blood T cell repertoires in COVID-19. Study at large: The origin of the acute and convalescent COVID-19 samples was the United States, Italy and Spain. PBMCs, B-cell-depleted T cells, or T cells provided the cDNA or gDNA that made up the material.

The CDR3 runs 15 residues. The germline gives CDR1 WSHSY, CDR2 SAAADI. V trimming: 7 bases; J trimming: 2 bases; junction bases outside the gene matches: 8. TCRdb's table, derived via immunoSEQ multiplex PCR, lists solely in-frame clones and lacks some. The sample consists of 270,000 or so clones, around nine tenths of them appearing once. Followed over time, Seattle patients had been enrolled while infection was active. This sequence originates from a woman aged 25 to 39 with COVID-19, enrolled during active disease. The sample was peripheral blood. V is TRBV10-2 and J is TRBJ2-3, with 8 nucleotides matching TRBD2. The CDR3 here is CASTVGTRVTDTQYF. CDR3 coding DNA: TGCGCCAGCACCGTGGGGACTAGAGTCACAGATACGCAGTATTTT.